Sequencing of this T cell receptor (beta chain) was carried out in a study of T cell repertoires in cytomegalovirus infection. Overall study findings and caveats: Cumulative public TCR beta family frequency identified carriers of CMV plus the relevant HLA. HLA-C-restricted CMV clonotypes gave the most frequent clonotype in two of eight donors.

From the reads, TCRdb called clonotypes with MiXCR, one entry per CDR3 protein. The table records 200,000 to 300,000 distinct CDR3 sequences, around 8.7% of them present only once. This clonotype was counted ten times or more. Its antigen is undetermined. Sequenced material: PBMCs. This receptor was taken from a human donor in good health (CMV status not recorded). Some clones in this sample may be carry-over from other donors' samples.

The chain's CDR3 is CSAKAGTGNTGELFF. As DNA, the CDR3 is TGCAGCGCCAAAGCCGGGACAGGGAACACCGGGGAGCTGTTTTTT. The rearrangement links TRBV29-1 to TRBJ2-2; 8 bases agree with TRBD1. CDR1 is SQVTM, CDR2 ANQGSEA, per germline. This CDR3 region has 15 residues. V was pared by 7 bases and J by 1 base, with 8 bases of the junction left unmatched.